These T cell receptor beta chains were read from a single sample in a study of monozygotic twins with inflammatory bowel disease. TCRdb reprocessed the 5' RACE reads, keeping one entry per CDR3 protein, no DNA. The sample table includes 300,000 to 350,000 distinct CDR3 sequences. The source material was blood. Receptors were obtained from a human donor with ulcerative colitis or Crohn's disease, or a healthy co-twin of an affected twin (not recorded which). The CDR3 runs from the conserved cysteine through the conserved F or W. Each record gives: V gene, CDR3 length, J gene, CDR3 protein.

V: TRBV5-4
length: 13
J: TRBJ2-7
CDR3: CASSFIPENEQYF

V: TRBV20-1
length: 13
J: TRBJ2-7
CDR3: CSAGTSGDYEQYF

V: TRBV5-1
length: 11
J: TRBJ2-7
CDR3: CASSDYYEQYF

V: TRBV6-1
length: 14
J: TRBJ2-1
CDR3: CASSRDGFYNEQFF

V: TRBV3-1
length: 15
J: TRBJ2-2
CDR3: CASSQIVGSLGELFF

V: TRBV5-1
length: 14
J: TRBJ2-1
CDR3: CASSGRGKTDEQFF

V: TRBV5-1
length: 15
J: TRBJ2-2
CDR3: CASSLKTGDTGELFF

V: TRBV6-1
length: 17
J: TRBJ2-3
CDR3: CASSEASWRETPDTQYF

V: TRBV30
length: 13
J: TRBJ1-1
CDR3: CAWHMGKGTEAFF

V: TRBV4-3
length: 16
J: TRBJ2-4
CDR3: CASSQEGGYDKNIQYF

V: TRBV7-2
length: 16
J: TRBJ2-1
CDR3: CASSLDVVGGYNEQFF

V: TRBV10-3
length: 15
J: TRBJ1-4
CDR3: CAIRAGASSNEKLFF

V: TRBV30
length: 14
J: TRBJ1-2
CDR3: CAGTAGTGSYGYTF

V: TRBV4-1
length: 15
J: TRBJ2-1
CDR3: CASTRTSGSRNEQFF

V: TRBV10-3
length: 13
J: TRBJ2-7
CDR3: CAISEQDRYEQYF

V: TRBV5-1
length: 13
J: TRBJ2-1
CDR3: CASSFPGRDEQFF

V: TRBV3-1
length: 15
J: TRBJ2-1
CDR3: CASSQLAGGYNEQFF

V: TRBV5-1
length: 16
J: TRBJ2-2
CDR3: CASRVQTGANTGELFF

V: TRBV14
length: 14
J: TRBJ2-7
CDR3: CASSQDAGGYEQYF

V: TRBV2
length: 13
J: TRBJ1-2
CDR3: CASSEELNYGYTF

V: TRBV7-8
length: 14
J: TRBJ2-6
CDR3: CASSLSVGANVLTF

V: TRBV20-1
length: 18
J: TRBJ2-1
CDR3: CSARVNLQTYSSYNEQFF

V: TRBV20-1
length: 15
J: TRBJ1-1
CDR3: CSATAGGWVWTEAFF

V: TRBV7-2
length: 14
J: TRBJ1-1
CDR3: CASSRQTGDTEAFF

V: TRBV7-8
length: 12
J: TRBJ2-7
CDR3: CASSDIVLEQYF

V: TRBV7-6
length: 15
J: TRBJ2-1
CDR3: CASSLQGPVNNEQFF

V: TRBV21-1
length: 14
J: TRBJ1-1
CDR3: CASSKGMGHTEAFF

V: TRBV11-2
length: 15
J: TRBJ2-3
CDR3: CASSLVGGNTDTQYF

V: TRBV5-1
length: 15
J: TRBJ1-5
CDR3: CASSLSGEVNQPQHF

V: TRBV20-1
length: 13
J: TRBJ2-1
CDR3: CSARDGVYNEQFF

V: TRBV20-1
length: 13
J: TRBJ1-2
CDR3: CSVYDRVIGGYTF

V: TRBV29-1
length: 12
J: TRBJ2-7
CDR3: CSMTEGGLEQYF

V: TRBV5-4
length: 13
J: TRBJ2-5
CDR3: CASRPGARETQYF

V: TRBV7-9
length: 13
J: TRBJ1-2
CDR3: CASSLSTGNGYTF

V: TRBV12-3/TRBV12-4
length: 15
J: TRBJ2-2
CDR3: CASSFQGTNTGELFF

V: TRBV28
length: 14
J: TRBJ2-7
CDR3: CASSTLTLSYEQYF

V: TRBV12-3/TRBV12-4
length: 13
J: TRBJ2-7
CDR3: CASSKPGQALLYF

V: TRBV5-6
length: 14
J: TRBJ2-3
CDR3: CASSQSDRLDTQYF

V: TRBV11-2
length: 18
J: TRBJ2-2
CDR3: CASSSGTSGGTNTGELFF

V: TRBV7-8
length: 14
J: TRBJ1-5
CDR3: CASSFGAANQPQHF

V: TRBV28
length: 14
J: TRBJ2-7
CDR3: CASSPVGQVYEQYF

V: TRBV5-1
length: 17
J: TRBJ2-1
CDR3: CASSYRPVEPDYNEQFF

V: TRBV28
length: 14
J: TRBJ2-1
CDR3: CASGGISWWNEQFF

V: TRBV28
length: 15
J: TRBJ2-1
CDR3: CASSLWKTGNNEQFF

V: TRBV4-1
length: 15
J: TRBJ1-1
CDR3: CASSQDLSRGTEAFF

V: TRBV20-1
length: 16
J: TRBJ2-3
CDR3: CSASGSGGGLTDTQYF

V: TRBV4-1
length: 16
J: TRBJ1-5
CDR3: CASSPSSLGGNQPQHF

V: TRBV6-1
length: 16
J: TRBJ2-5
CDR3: CASSLTGVTGEETQYF

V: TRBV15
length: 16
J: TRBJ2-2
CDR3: CATSRPGTSGAGELFF

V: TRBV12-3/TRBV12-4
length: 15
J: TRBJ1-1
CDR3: CASSTNRGNPTEAFF

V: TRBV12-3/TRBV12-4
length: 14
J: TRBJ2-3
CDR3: CASSLRGTQDTQYF

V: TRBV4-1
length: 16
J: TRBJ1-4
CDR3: CASSQDLRGSLGKLFF

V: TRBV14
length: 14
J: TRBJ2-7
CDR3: CASSQVNRGGEQYF

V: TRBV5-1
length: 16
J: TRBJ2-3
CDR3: CASSSGGGGSTDTQYF

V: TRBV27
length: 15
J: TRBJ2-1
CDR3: CASSKEAHSYNEQFF

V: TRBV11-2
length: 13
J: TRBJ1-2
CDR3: CASSLVPEGGYTF

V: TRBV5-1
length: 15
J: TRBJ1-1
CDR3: CASSLEGLLGTEAFF

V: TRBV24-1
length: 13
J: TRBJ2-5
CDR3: CATSAQGKETQYF

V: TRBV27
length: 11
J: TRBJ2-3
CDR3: CASTSWDTQYF

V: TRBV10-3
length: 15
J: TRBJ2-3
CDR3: CAATPGQIGGDTQYF